What follows are 3 T cell receptor beta chains derived from one specimen sequenced in a study of CD8 T cells in Susac syndrome. The RNA, roughly 0.5 to 1 ug, was put through reverse transcription using random hexamers. From the immunoSEQ multiplex PCR reads, TCRdb called clonotypes with MiXCR, one entry per CDR3 protein. The sample lists about 300,000 distinct CDR3 sequences, 92% occurring once. Specimen: CD4+ T cells from PBMCs. These receptors all stem from a human donor with multiple sclerosis.

CDR3 sequence reads: CASSLVTRGIGKNIQYF. DNA of the CDR3: TGTGCCAGCAGCTTGGTGACCAGGGGGATAGGCAAAAACATTCAGTACTTC. The chain employs TRBV5-5 and TRBJ2-4; 7 bases fit TRBD1. This CDR3 contains 17 residues. Germline-derived CDR1 and CDR2 are SGHKS and YYEKEE (reference sequence). The junction had 9 bases not matched to a gene; V was cut back by 0 bases and J by 3 bases.

V is TRBV15 and J is TRBJ1-1; possible D gene TRBD1, 6 bases. The CDR3 totals 13 residues. V dropped 1 base and J dropped 6 bases, with 9 bases sitting between them. From germline, CDR1 is LNHNV and CDR2 YYDKDF (reference sequence). CDR3 protein: CATSRAGGSEAFF. CDR3 nucleotides: TGTGCCACCAGCAGAGCCGGGGGCTCTGAAGCTTTCTTT.

The chain couples TRBV30 to TRBJ1-4; TRBD1 matches at 9 bases. Germline V gene lookup returns CDR1 GTSNPN and CDR2 SVGIG (reference sequence). Germline trimming cut 1 base from V and 7 bases from J; bases unmatched to any gene: 7. The CDR3 contains 15 residues. For the CDR3, the DNA is TGTGCCTGGAGTGGTACAGGGGGCGCGTTTGAAAAACTGTTTTTT. Protein product: CAWSGTGGAFEKLFF. The full variable domain, rest sourced from reference TRBV30 and TRBJ1-4, is SQTIHQWPATLVQPVGSPLSLECTVEGTSNPNLYWYRQAAGRGLQLLFYSVGIGQISSEVPQNLSASRPQDRQFILSSKKLLLSDSGFYLCAWSGTGGAFEKLFFGSGTQLSVL.